This TCR beta chain was sequenced in a study of blood T cells in healthy people across ages. Study summary: Using template switching, researchers captured about one barcoded beta molecule for each two T cells.

Trimming took off 2 bases at V and 0 bases at J, with 8 bases between the two ends. The CDR3 is 14 residues long. Germline CDR1 SGHRS, CDR2 YFSETQ. Then a second PCR, running about 6 to 12 cycles, was carried out with a sample-barcoded 5' primer and a J-beta primer mix. Every molecule of cDNA carried a tag from a template-switch adaptor with 12 random nucleotides. In TCRdb, the 5' RACE reads were re-called with MiXCR into one record per CDR3 protein. The sample consists of approximately 2,000,000 distinct CDR3 sequences, around 42% of them appearing once. Overall study findings and caveats: Researchers report that TCR beta diversity correlated strongly with naive T cell percentage.

Whenever a sample was processed, at least 6.5 million PBMCs were isolated. Concerning this clonotype itself: What it binds is unknown.

The sequenced sample was blood. The source is a human donor in good health. This chain links TRBV5-1 with TRBJ1-2; D is unclear. This CDR3 is CASSFSETNYGYTF. The CDR3 bases are TGCGCCAGCAGCTTTTCAGAGACTAACTATGGCTACACCTTC.